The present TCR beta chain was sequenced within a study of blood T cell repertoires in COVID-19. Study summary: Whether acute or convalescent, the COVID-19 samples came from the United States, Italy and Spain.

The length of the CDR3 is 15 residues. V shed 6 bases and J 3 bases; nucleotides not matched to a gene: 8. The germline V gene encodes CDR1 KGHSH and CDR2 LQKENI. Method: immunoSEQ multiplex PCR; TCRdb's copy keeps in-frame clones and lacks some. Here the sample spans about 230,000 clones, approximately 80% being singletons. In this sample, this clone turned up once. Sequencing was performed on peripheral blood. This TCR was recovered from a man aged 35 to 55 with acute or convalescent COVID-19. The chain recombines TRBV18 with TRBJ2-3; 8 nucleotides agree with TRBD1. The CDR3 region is CASSHRGTGTDTQYF. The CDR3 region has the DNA TGTGCCAGCTCGCACAGGGGGACTGGGACAGATACGCAGTATTTT.